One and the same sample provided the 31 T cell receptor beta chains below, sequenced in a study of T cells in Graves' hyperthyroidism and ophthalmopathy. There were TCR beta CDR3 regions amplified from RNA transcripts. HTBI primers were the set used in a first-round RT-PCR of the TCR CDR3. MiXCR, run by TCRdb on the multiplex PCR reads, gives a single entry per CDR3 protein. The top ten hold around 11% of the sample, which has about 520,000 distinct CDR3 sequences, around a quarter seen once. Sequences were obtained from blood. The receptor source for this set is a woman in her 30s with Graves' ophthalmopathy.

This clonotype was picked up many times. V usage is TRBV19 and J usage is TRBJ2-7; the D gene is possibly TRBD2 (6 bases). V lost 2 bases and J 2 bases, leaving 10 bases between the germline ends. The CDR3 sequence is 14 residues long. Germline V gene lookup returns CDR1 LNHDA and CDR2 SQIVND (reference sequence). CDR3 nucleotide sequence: TGTGCCAGTAGTATAACGGGGGTCGCCTACGAGCAGTACTTC. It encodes CASSITGVAYEQYF.

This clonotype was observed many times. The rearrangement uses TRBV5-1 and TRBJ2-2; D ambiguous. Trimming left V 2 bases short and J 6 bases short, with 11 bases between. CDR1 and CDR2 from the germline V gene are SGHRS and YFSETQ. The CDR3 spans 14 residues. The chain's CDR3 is CASSFAAVAGELFF. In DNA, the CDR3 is TGCGCCAGCAGCTTTGCCGCGGTGGCCGGGGAGCTGTTTTTT.

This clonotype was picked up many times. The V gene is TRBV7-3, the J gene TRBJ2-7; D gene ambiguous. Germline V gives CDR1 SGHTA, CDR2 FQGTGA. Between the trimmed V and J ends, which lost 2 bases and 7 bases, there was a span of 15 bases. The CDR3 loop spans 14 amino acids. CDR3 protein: CASSLGPSSPEQYF. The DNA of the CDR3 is TGTGCCAGCAGCTTAGGCCCTTCGTCTCCGGAGCAGTACTTC. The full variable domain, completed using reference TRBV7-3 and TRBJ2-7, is GAGVSQTPSNKVTEKGKYVELRCDPISGHTALYWYRQSLGQGPEFLIYFQGTGAADDSGLPNDRFFAVRPEGSVSTLKIQRTERGDSAVYLCASSLGPSSPEQYFGPGTRLTVT.

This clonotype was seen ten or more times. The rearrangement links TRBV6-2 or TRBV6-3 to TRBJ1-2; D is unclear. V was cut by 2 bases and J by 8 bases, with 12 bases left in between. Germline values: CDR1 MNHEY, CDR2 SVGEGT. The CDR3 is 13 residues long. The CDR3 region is CASSYGRQVGYTF. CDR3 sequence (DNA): TGTGCCAGCAGTTACGGCAGGCAGGTCGGCTACACCTTC.

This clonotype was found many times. The CDR3 nucleotides read TGTGCCATCAGTGAGTCTAGGGCGGGAAACACCATATATTTT. Translation gives CAISESRAGNTIYF. V usage is TRBV10-3 and J usage is TRBJ1-3; D not certain. Germline CDR1 is ENHRY and CDR2 is SYGVKD. V was pared by 0 bases and J by 4 bases, with 7 bases between. The CDR3 is made up of 14 amino acids.

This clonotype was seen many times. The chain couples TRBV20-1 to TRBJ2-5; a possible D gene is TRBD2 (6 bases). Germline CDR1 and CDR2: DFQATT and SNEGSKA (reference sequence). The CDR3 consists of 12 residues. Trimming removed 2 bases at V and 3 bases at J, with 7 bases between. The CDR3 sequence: CSARWGEETQYF. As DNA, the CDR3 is TGCAGTGCTAGATGGGGGGAAGAGACCCAGTACTTC.

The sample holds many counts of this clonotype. This chain's CDR3 is CASIPGTRTGELFF. CDR3 nucleotides: TGTGCCAGCATTCCCGGGACTAGAACCGGGGAGCTGTTTTTT. J is TRBJ2-2 and V is TRBV6-2 or TRBV6-3, with 8 bases matching TRBD2. The CDR3 covers 14 residues. The V gene end was trimmed by 7 bases and the J gene end by 5 bases; junction bases not matched to a gene: 6. The germline V gene encodes CDR1 MNHEY and CDR2 SVGEGT.

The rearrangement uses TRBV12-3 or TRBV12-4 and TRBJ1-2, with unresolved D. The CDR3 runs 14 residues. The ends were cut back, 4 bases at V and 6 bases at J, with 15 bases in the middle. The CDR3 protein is CASSSGRAKDGYTF. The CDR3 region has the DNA TGTGCCAGCAGTTCAGGACGGGCAAAGGATGGCTACACCTTC.

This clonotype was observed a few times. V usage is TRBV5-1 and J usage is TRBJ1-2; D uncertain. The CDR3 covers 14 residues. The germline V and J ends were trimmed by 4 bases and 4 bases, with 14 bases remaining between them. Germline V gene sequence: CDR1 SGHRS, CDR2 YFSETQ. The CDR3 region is CASSPQPPGYGYTF. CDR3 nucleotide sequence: TGCGCCAGCAGCCCACAACCGCCGGGCTATGGCTACACCTTC.

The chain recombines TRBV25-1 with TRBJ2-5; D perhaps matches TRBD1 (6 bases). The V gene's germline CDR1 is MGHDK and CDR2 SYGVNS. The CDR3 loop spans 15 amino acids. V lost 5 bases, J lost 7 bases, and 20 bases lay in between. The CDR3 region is CASSTPSTGDMTQYF. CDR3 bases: TGTGCCAGCAGTACACCCTCGACAGGAGACATGACCCAGTACTTC.

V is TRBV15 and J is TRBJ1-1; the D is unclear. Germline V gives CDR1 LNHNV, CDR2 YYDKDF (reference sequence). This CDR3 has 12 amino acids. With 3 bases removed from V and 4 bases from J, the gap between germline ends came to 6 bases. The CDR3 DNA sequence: TGTGCCACCAGCAGGGGTAGCACTGAAGCTTTCTTT. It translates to CATSRGSTEAFF.

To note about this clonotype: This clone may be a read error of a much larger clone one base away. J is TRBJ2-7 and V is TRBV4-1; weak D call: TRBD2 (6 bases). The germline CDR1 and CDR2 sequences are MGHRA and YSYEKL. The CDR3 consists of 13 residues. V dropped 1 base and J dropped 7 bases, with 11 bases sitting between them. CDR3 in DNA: TGCGCCAGCAGCCAAGGCCGGGGGAGAGAGCAGTACTTC. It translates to CASSQGRGREQYF.

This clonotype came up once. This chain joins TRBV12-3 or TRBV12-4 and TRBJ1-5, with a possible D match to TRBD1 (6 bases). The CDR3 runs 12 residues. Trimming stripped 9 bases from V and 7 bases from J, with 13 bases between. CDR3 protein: CARRIGGQPQHF. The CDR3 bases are TGTGCCAGGAGGATAGGGGGACAGCCCCAGCATTTT.

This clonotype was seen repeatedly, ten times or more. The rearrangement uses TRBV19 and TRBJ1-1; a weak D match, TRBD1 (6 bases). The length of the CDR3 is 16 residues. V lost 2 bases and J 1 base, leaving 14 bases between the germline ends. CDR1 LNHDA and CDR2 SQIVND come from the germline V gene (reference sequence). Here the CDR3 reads CASSIRDRGKNTEAFF. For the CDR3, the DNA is TGTGCCAGTAGTATAAGGGATAGGGGGAAGAACACTGAAGCTTTCTTT. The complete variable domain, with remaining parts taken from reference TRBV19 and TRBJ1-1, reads DGGITQSPKYLFRKEGQNVTLSCEQNLNHDAMYWYRQDPGQGLRLIYYSQIVNDFQKGDIAEGYSVSREKKESFPLTVTSAQKNPTAFYLCASSIRDRGKNTEAFFGQGTRLTVV.

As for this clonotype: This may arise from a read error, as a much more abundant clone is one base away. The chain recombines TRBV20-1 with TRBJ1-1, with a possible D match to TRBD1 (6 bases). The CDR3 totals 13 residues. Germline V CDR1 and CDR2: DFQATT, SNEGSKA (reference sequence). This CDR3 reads CSAVTGLNTEACF. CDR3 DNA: TGCAGTGCAGTGACAGGACTAAACACTGAAGCTTGCTTT.

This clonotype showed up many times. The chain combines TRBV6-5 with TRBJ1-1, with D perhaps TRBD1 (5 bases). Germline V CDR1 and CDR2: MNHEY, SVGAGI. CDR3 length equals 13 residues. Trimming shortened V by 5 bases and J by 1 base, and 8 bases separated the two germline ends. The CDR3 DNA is TGTGCCAGCAGTCGGGACCCGAACACTGAAGCTTTCTTT. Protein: CASSRDPNTEAFF.

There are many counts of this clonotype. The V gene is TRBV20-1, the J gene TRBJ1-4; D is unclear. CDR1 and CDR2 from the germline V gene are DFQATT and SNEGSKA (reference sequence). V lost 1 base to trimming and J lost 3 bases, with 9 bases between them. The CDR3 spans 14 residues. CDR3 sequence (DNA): TGCAGTGCTAGAGCCGGATCATCTAATGAAAAACTGTTTTTT. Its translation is CSARAGSSNEKLFF.

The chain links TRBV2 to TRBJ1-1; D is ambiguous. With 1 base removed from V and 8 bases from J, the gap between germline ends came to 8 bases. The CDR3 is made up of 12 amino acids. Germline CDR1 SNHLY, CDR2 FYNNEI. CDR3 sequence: CASSEGVGEAFF. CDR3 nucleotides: TGTGCCAGCAGTGAAGGCGTAGGGGAAGCTTTCTTT.

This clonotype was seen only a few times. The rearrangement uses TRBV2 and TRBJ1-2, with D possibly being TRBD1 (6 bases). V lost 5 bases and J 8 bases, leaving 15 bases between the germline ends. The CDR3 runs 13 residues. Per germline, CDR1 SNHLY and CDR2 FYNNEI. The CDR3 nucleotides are TGTGCCAGCAGTAGACAGGTTGATAGAGGCTACACCTTC. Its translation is CASSRQVDRGYTF.

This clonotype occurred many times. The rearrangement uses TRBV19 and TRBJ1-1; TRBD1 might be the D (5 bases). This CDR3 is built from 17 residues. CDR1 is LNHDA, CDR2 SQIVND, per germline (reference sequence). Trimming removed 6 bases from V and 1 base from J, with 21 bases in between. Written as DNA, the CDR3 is TGTGCCAGTAGCAAGACACCAGGGTTGAATAAGAACACTGAAGCTTTCTTT. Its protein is CASSKTPGLNKNTEAFF.

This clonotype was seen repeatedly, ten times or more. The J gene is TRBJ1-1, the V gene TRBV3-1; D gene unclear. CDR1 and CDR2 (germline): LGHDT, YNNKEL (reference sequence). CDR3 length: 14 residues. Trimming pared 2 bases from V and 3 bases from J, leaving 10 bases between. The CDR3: CASSQTPQYTEAFF. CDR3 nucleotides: TGTGCCAGCAGCCAAACCCCGCAATACACTGAAGCTTTCTTT.

The chain's CDR3 is CAIRGEGDVADTQYF. CDR3 DNA: TGTGCCATCAGGGGAGAGGGGGATGTCGCAGATACGCAGTATTTT. This chain joins TRBV10-3 and TRBJ2-3; the D gene is possibly TRBD1 (6 bases). V was clipped by 6 bases and J by 4 bases, with 17 bases between them. Germline V gene data show CDR1 as ENHRY and CDR2 as SYGVKD. The CDR3 is 15 amino acids.

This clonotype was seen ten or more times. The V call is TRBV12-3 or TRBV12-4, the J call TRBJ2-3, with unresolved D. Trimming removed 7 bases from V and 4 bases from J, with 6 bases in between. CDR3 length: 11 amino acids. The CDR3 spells CASTRADTQYF. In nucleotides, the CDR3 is TGTGCCAGCACCCGAGCAGATACGCAGTATTTT.

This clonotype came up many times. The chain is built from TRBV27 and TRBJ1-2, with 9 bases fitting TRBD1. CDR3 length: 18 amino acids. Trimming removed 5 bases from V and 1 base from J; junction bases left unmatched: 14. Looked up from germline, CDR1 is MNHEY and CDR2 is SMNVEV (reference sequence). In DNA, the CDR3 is TGTGCCAGCAGTCTCTACCTCCCGGACAGGGGAGGTAACTATGGCTACACCTTC. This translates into CASSLYLPDRGGNYGYTF.

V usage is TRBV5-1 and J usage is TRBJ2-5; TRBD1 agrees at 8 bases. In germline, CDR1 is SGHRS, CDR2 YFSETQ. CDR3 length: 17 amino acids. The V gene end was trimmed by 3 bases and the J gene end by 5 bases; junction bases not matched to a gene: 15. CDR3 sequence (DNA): TGCGCCAGCAGCTCTCAAAACGGACAGGGATGTTTGGAGACCCAGTACTTC. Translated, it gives CASSSQNGQGCLETQYF.

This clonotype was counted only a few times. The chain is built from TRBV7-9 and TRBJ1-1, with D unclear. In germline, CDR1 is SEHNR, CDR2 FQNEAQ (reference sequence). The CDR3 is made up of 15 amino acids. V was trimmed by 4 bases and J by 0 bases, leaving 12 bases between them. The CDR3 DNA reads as TGTGCCAGCAGCTCCGTACGGTCCATGAACACTGAAGCTTTCTTT. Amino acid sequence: CASSSVRSMNTEAFF.

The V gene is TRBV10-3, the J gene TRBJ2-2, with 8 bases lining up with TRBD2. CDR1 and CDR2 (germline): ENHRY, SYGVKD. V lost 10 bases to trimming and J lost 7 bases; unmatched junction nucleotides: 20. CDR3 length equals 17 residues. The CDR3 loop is CATLVGAGEPRDGELFF. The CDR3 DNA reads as TGTGCCACTCTGGTTGGAGCGGGAGAACCGAGGGACGGGGAGCTGTTTTTT.

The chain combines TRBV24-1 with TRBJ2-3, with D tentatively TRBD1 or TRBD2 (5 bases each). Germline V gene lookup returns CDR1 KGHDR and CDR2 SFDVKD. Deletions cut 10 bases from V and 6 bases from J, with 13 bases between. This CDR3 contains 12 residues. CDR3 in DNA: TGTGCCACGGGGACCATCGGTGATACGCAGTATTTT. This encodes CATGTIGDTQYF.

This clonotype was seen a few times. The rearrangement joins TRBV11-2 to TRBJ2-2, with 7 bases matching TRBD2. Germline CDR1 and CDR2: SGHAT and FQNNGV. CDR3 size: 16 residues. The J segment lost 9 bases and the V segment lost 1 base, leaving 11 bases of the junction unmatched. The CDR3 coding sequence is TGTGCCAGCAGCTTAGGCGGCGCGGGAGTTAGGCGGGAGCTGTTTTTT. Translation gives CASSLGGAGVRRELFF.

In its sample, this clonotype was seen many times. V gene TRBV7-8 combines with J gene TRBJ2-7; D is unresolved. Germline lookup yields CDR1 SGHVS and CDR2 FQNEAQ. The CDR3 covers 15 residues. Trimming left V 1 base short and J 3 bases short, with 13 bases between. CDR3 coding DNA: TGTGCCAGCAGCTTAGGTGGATATACGGTCTACGAGCAGTACTTC. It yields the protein CASSLGGYTVYEQYF.

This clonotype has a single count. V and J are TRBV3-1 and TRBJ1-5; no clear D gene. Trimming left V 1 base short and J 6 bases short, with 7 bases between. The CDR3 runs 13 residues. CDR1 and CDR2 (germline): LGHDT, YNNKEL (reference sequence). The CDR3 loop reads CASSQGGAQPQHF. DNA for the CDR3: TGTGCCAGCAGCCAAGGGGGTGCTCAGCCCCAGCATTTT.